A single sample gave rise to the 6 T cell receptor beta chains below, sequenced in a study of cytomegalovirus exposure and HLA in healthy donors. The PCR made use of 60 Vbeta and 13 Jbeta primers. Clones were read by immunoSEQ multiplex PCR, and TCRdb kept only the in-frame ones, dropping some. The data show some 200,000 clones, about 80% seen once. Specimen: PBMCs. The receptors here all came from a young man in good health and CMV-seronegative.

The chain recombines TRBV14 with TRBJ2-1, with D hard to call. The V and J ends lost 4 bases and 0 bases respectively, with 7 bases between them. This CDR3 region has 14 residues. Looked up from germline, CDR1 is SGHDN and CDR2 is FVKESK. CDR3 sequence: CASSLGHSYNEQFF. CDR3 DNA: TGTGCCAGCAGCCTCGGTCACTCCTACAATGAGCAGTTCTTC. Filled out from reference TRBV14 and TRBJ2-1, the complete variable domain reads EAGVTQFPSHSVIEKGQTVTLRCDPISGHDNLYWYRRVMGKEIKFLLHFVKESKQDESGMPNNRFLAERTGGTYSTLKVQPAELEDSGVYFCASSLGHSYNEQFFGPGTRLTVL.

In DNA form, the CDR3 reads TGTGCCAGCAGCAACATCGACCCGGGATACAATGAGCAGTTCTTC. This sequence encodes CASSNIDPGYNEQFF. The chain employs TRBV5-4 and TRBJ2-1; the D gene is possibly TRBD2 (5 bases). Trimming pared 4 bases from V and 4 bases from J, leaving 15 bases between. Germline loops: CDR1 SGHNT, CDR2 YYREEE (reference sequence). This CDR3 is 15 amino acids long.

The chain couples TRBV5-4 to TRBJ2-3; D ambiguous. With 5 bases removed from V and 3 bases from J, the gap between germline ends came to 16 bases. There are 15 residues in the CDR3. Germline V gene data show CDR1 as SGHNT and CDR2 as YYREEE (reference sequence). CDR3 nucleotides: TGTGCCAGCAGGGCAGCTCCTTCGAGGACAGATACGCAGTATTTT. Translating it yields CASRAAPSRTDTQYF.

The CDR3 here is CASSLTTGLGNQPQHF. The CDR3 nucleotides are TGTGCCAGCAGCTTAACCACAGGGCTGGGGAATCAGCCCCAGCATTTT. The chain recombines TRBV7-8 with TRBJ1-5; TRBD1 might be the D (6 bases). The CDR3 contains 16 residues. V gave up 2 bases and J gave up 4 bases, with 15 bases separating them. Germline V gene sequence: CDR1 SGHVS, CDR2 FQNEAQ.

The CDR3 region has the DNA TGTGCCAGCAGTTACGCGGGATTACTGGGCTCACCCCTCCACTTT. This translates into CASSYAGLLGSPLHF. The chain has TRBV6-6 and TRBJ1-6; D is unclear. The germline CDR1 and CDR2 sequences are MNHNY and SVGAGI (reference sequence). V was trimmed by 2 bases and J by 10 bases, leaving 15 bases between them. The CDR3 has 15 residues.

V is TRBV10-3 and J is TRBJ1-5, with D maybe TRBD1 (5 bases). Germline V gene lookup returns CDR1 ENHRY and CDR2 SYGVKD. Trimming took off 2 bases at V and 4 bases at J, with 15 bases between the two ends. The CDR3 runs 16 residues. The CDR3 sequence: CAISEEWAGSNQPQHF. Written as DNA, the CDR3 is TGTGCCATCAGTGAGGAGTGGGCAGGGTCAAATCAGCCCCAGCATTTT.